This TCR beta chain was obtained from a study of blood T cell repertoires in COVID-19. As for the study in general: The United States, Italy and Spain supplied acute and convalescent COVID-19 samples.

In the authors' workflow: Estimation of nucleated cell counts was performed using reference gene primer amplification. Produced via immunoSEQ multiplex PCR; TCRdb's table is partial and in-frame only. V and J calls and clone size are copied from that table; D and trimming were computed from the DNA. The sample has about 210,000 clones, 70% to 90% seen once. CDR1 and CDR2 from the germline V gene are MNHEY and SVGAGI. V lost 11 bases and J lost 0, with 11 bases in between. The CDR3 is 13 amino acids. The specimen sequenced was PBMCs or T cells enriched from blood (not recorded which). This sequence originates from a man aged 25-45 years with acute COVID-19. The rearrangement uses TRBV6-5 and TRBJ1-3, with D maybe TRBD1 (5 bases). The CDR3 here is CAGAPASGNTIYF. The CDR3 DNA follows: TGTGCCGGGGCACCCGCCTCTGGAAACACCATATATTTT.